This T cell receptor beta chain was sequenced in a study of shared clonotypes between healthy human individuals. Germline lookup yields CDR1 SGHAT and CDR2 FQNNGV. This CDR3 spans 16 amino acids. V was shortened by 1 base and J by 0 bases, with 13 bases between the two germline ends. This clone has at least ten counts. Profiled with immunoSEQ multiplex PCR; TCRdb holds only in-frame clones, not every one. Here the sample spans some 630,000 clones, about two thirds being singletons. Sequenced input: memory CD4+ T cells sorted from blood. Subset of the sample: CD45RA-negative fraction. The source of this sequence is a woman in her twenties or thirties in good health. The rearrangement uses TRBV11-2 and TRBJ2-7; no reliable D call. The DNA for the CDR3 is TGTGCCAGCAGCTTAGGGATCCTTTTTAGCTCCTACGAGCAGTACTTC. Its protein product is CASSLGILFSSYEQYF.